The source of this T cell receptor (beta chain) is a study of shared clonotypes between healthy human individuals. This table comes from immunoSEQ multiplex PCR, and its TCRdb copy is limited to in-frame clones, with some not included. The repertoire holds approximately 2.1 million clones, with over 90% as singletons. The CDR3 spans 15 residues. CDR1 is WSHSY and CDR2 is SAAADI in the germline V gene. The ends lost 6 bases at V and 5 bases at J; junction bases unmatched: 7. The study's findings and limits: Among a handful of donors, approximately 5% of naive CD4 clonotypes were found in common. Expectations were that clonotype sharing among donors would be affected by sequencing depth. Only blood was sampled; tissue repertoires likely differ.

Points on this clone: The antigen is not known.

This chain uses TRBV10-2 with TRBJ2-5; TRBD2 agrees at 12 bases. The source of this sequence is a man aged 18 to 29 in good health. Some clones in this sample may be carry-over from other donors' samples. Sequenced input: naive CD4+ T cells from PBMCs. Subset here: CD45RA+ positively selected. CDR3 loop: CASRRLGTSGETQYF. The CDR3 coding sequence is TGCGCCAGCAGGCGCCTGGGGACTAGCGGGGAGACCCAGTACTTC.